The rows below give T cell receptor beta chains drawn from one sample of a study of blood T cell repertoires in COVID-19. Some clones are missing from TCRdb's copy, which holds only in-frame ones; the method was immunoSEQ multiplex PCR. Of hundreds of thousands of clones listed, roughly 90% are singletons. The specimen was peripheral blood. The origin of the receptors is a woman in her sixties or seventies with COVID-19, enrolled during active disease. The CDR3 runs from the conserved cysteine through the conserved F or W. D genes are given only for firm matches. Part of the rows lack a size; the others show once, few, many or a class for expanded clones.

clone_size: -; j_call: TRBJ2-1; d_call: -; v_call: TRBV18; cdr3_aa: CASSPQQRDNEQFF; cdr3_nt: TGTGCCAGCTCACCACAACAGAGAGACAATGAGCAGTTCTTC
clone_size: -; j_call: TRBJ1-5; d_call: TRBD1; v_call: TRBV6-2/TRBV6-3; cdr3_aa: CASSYETGGHQPQHF; cdr3_nt: TGTGCCAGCAGTTACGAGACAGGGGGTCATCAGCCCCAGCATTTT
clone_size: -; j_call: TRBJ2-5; d_call: -; v_call: TRBV5-1; cdr3_aa: CASSRHAGTLGKQETQYF; cdr3_nt: TGCGCCAGCTCACGACATGCGGGGACTCTAGGGAAACAAGAGACCCAGTACTTC
clone_size: -; j_call: TRBJ1-5; d_call: TRBD1; v_call: TRBV5-6; cdr3_aa: CASSLERQGDQPQHF; cdr3_nt: TGTGCCAGCAGCTTGGAGCGACAGGGGGACCAGCCCCAGCATTTT
clone_size: once; j_call: TRBJ2-1; d_call: TRBD2; v_call: TRBV7-9; cdr3_aa: CASSLAGSGGLFSYNEQFF; cdr3_nt: TGTGCCAGCAGCCTAGCAGGTAGCGGGGGCCTTTTTTCCTACAATGAGCAGTTCTTC
clone_size: -; j_call: TRBJ2-2; d_call: -; v_call: TRBV6-5; cdr3_aa: CASSYGDKNTGELFF; cdr3_nt: TGTGCCAGCAGTTACGGGGACAAAAACACCGGGGAGCTGTTTTTT
clone_size: -; j_call: TRBJ1-2; d_call: TRBD1; v_call: TRBV6-5; cdr3_aa: CASRPGTGSGDGYTF; cdr3_nt: TGTGCCAGCAGACCCGGGACAGGGTCGGGCGATGGCTACACCTTC
clone_size: -; j_call: TRBJ2-1; d_call: TRBD1; v_call: TRBV5-6; cdr3_aa: CASSSPGQGFFYNEQFF; cdr3_nt: TGTGCCAGCAGCTCTCCGGGACAGGGATTTTTTTACAATGAGCAGTTCTTC
clone_size: few; j_call: TRBJ1-5; d_call: -; v_call: TRBV3-1/TRBV3-2; cdr3_aa: CASSPGTTGGSGQPQHF; cdr3_nt: TGTGCCAGCAGCCCCGGGACCACGGGGGGCAGTGGTCAGCCCCAGCATTTT
clone_size: -; j_call: TRBJ2-7; d_call: TRBD2; v_call: TRBV11-3; cdr3_aa: CASSTRLAGLYEQYF; cdr3_nt: TGTGCCAGCAGCACCCGACTAGCGGGCCTCTACGAGCAGTACTTC
clone_size: -; j_call: TRBJ1-2; d_call: TRBD1; v_call: TRBV19; cdr3_aa: CASSTPGTVIYGYTF; cdr3_nt: TGTGCCAGTAGTACGCCCGGGACAGTCATTTATGGCTACACCTTC
clone_size: once; j_call: TRBJ2-3; d_call: TRBD2; v_call: TRBV7-3; cdr3_aa: CASSRRLAGDRTDTQYF; cdr3_nt: TGTGCCAGCAGCCGTAGACTAGCGGGGGACCGCACAGATACGCAGTATTTT
clone_size: -; j_call: TRBJ1-6; d_call: -; v_call: TRBV12-3/TRBV12-4; cdr3_aa: CASTPGISPLHF; cdr3_nt: TGTGCCAGCACCCCAGGGATTTCACCCCTCCACTTT
clone_size: -; j_call: TRBJ1-2; d_call: -; v_call: TRBV6-6; cdr3_aa: CASSLAGRANYGYTF; cdr3_nt: TGTGCCAGCAGCCTAGCAGGGAGGGCTAACTATGGCTACACCTTC
clone_size: -; j_call: TRBJ2-2; d_call: TRBD1; v_call: TRBV10-3; cdr3_aa: CAITKGQGVTGELFF; cdr3_nt: TGTGCCATCACCAAAGGACAGGGGGTCACCGGGGAGCTGTTTTTT
clone_size: -; j_call: TRBJ1-2; d_call: TRBD1; v_call: TRBV7-9; cdr3_aa: CASDRGYGYTF; cdr3_nt: TGTGCCAGCGACAGGGGCTATGGCTACACCTTC
clone_size: -; j_call: TRBJ1-5; d_call: -; v_call: TRBV4-1; cdr3_aa: CASSQDLRQPQHF; cdr3_nt: TGCGCCAGCAGCCAAGATCTTCGTCAGCCCCAGCATTTT
clone_size: -; j_call: TRBJ2-6; d_call: TRBD1; v_call: TRBV5-5; cdr3_aa: CASSWAGTGVANVLTF; cdr3_nt: TGTGCCAGCAGCTGGGCCGGGACAGGGGTGGCCAACGTCCTGACTTTC
clone_size: -; j_call: TRBJ1-4; d_call: TRBD1; v_call: TRBV5-5; cdr3_aa: CASSSNHRGSFNEKLFF; cdr3_nt: TGTGCCAGCAGCTCTAACCACAGGGGCTCCTTTAATGAAAAACTGTTTTTT
clone_size: -; j_call: TRBJ2-3; d_call: -; v_call: TRBV6-6; cdr3_aa: CASSYSALDTQYF; cdr3_nt: TGTGCCAGCAGTTACTCGGCTTTAGATACGCAGTATTTT
clone_size: -; j_call: TRBJ2-3; d_call: TRBD2; v_call: TRBV11-2; cdr3_aa: CASSLGWGSGEDTQYF; cdr3_nt: TGTGCCAGCAGCTTAGGGTGGGGCAGCGGGGAAGATACGCAGTATTTT
clone_size: -; j_call: TRBJ2-5; d_call: -; v_call: TRBV5-1; cdr3_aa: CASSGGSQGGETQYF; cdr3_nt: TGCGCCAGCAGCGGAGGCTCACAGGGAGGGGAGACCCAGTACTTC
clone_size: once; j_call: TRBJ2-1; d_call: TRBD2; v_call: TRBV7-2; cdr3_aa: CASSLAGGGASYNEQFF; cdr3_nt: TGTGCCAGCAGCTTAGCGGGCGGGGGGGCTTCCTACAATGAGCAGTTCTTC
clone_size: -; j_call: TRBJ2-3; d_call: -; v_call: TRBV10-3; cdr3_aa: CAITVRGAEDTQYF; cdr3_nt: TGTGCCATCACAGTACGGGGGGCGGAAGATACGCAGTATTTT
clone_size: -; j_call: TRBJ1-2; d_call: TRBD1; v_call: TRBV12-5; cdr3_aa: CASGFLGQPLRGYTF; cdr3_nt: TGTGCTAGTGGTTTCTTGGGACAGCCCCTTCGGGGCTACACCTTC
clone_size: -; j_call: TRBJ1-1; d_call: -; v_call: TRBV6-1; cdr3_aa: CASSDVRGDTPAEAFF; cdr3_nt: TGTGCCAGCAGTGATGTAAGAGGGGACACCCCCGCTGAAGCTTTCTTT
clone_size: -; j_call: TRBJ2-7; d_call: -; v_call: TRBV4-1; cdr3_aa: CASSQEGRPEQYF; cdr3_nt: TGCGCCAGCAGCCAAGAAGGCAGGCCCGAGCAGTACTTC
clone_size: -; j_call: TRBJ2-7; d_call: -; v_call: TRBV5-1; cdr3_aa: CASSLAGDLYEQYF; cdr3_nt: TGCGCCAGCAGCTTGGCCGGGGATCTGTACGAGCAGTACTTC
clone_size: -; j_call: TRBJ1-1; d_call: -; v_call: TRBV10-3; cdr3_aa: CAISESTGGSEAFF; cdr3_nt: TGTGCCATCAGTGAGTCAACGGGGGGCAGTGAAGCTTTCTTT
clone_size: -; j_call: TRBJ2-1; d_call: -; v_call: TRBV5-1; cdr3_aa: CASSLAFSRGNEQFF; cdr3_nt: TGCGCCAGCAGCTTGGCCTTCAGCAGGGGCAATGAGCAGTTCTTC
clone_size: -; j_call: TRBJ2-7; d_call: TRBD2; v_call: TRBV10-3; cdr3_aa: CAISIISGGDLSYEQYF; cdr3_nt: TGTGCCATCAGCATTATAAGCGGGGGGGATCTTTCCTACGAGCAGTACTTC
clone_size: -; j_call: TRBJ2-6; d_call: -; v_call: TRBV27; cdr3_aa: CASSLSAGAGANVLTF; cdr3_nt: TGTGCCAGCAGTTTATCGGCCGGGGCTGGGGCCAACGTCCTGACTTTC